This T cell receptor (beta chain) was observed in a study of cytomegalovirus exposure and HLA in healthy donors. Overall study: Prior work identified 117 million unique TCR beta sequences in around 170 million T cells.

J was trimmed by 8 bases and V by 5 bases; bases with no gene match: 22. The CDR3 runs 18 residues. Per germline, CDR1 SGHTA and CDR2 FQGTGA. Points from the study as a whole: There were a few CMV-associated chains whose specificity for CMV antigens was confirmed in vitro. The sole available immune exposure information was CMV serostatus.

Concerning this clone: Its antigen is not known.

Primers for the PCR totalled 60 Vbeta and 13 Jbeta. Per the original methods: Per a later analysis, the number of unique TCR beta chains was roughly 80 million, of which around 10 million were shared. Sequencing used immunoSEQ multiplex PCR; TCRdb keeps in-frame clones, though not all of them. D and trimming come from the DNA, and the V and J calls and clone size come from that table. The sample yields approximately 54,000 clones, more than 65% seen once. This receptor was taken from a woman aged 18 to 35 in good health and CMV-seronegative. The chain is built from TRBV7-3 and TRBJ2-3; 7 bases map to TRBD2. Sequenced sample: PBMCs. The CDR3 loop is CASSVQGGTAAGQFTQYF. CDR3 DNA sequence: TGTGCCAGCAGCGTTCAGGGAGGGACCGCAGCAGGCCAGTTTACGCAGTATTTT.